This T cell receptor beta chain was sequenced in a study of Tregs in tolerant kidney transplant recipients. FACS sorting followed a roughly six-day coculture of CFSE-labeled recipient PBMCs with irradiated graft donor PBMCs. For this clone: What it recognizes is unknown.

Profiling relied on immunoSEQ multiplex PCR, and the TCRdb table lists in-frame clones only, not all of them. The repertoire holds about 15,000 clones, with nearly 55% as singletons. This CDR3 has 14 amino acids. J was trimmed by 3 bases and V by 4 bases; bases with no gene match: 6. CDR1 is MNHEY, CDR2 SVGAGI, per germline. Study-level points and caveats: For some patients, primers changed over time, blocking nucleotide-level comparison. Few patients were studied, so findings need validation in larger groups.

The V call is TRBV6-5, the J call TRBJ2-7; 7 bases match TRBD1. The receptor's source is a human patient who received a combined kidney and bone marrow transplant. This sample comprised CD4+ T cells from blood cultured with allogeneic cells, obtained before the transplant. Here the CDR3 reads CASSSDRDHYEQYF. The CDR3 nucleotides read TGTGCCAGCAGTTCAGACAGGGACCACTACGAGCAGTACTTC.